This T cell receptor (beta chain) stems from a study of T cell responses to AZD1222 COVID-19 vaccine. V was pared by 4 bases and J by 1 base, with 8 bases of the junction left unmatched. The CDR3 runs to 16 residues. Per germline, CDR1 LGHNA and CDR2 YNFKEQ. The protocol was immunoSEQ multiplex PCR, while the TCRdb copy is restricted to in-frame clones and leaves out a portion. Counted here are fewer than 300,000 clones, over 85% occurring once; the ten biggest clones make up around 0.6%. Regarding the study as a whole: After two AZD1222 doses, spike-specific TCR breadth and depth rose versus day 0. CD4 TCRs associated with vaccination spanned spike, dominating at 160-218 and 743-854. It was only a handful of AZD1222 recipients who were seropositive at baseline.

Details on this clone: Its antigen is not known.

This specimen was peripheral blood, taken on day 0 of AZD1222 vaccination. V and J are TRBV4-2 and TRBJ2-3, with 7 nucleotides matching TRBD2. The TCR comes from an adult in good health. CDR3 protein: CASSLGAGRGTDTQYF. CDR3 nucleotides: TGTGCCAGCAGCCTGGGAGCGGGAAGGGGCACAGATACGCAGTATTTT.